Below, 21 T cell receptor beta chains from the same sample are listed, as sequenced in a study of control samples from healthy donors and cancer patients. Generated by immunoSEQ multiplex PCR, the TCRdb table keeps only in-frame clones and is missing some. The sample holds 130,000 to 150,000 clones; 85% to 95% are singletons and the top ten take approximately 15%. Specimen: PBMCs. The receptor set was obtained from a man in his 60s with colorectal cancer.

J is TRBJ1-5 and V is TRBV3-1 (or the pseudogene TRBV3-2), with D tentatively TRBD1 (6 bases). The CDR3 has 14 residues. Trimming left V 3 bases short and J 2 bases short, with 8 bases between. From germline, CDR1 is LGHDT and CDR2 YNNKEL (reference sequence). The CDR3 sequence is CASSQTGRNQPQHF. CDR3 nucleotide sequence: TGTGCCAGCAGCCAGACAGGACGCAATCAGCCCCAGCATTTT.

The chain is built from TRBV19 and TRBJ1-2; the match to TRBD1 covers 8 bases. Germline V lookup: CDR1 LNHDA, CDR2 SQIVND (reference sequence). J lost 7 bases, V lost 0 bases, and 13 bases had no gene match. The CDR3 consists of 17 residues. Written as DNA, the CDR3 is TGTGCCAGTAGTATAGACCCCAGGACAGGGAGAACCCGTGGCTACACCTTC. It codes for CASSIDPRTGRTRGYTF.

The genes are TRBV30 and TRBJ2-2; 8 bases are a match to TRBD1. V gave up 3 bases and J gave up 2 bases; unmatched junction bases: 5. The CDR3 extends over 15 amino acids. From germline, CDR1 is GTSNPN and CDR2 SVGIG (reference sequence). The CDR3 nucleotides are TGTGCCTGGAGCCCGGGACAGGTCAACACCGGGGAGCTGTTTTTT. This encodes CAWSPGQVNTGELFF.

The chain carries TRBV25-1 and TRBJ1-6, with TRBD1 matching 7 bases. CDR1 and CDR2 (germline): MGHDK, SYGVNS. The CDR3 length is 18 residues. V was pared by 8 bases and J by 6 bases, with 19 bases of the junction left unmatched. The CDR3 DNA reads TGTGCCAGCGGACAAACAGGGGTTGGGGGTGTCGTTAATTCACCCCTCCACTTT. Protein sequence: CASGQTGVGGVVNSPLHF.

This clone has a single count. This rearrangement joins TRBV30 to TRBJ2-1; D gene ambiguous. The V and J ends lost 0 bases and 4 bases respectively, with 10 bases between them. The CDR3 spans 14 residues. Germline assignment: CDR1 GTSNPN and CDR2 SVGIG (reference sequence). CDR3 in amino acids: CAWSVPAGYNEQFF. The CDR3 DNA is TGTGCCTGGAGTGTACCAGCAGGATACAATGAGCAGTTCTTC.

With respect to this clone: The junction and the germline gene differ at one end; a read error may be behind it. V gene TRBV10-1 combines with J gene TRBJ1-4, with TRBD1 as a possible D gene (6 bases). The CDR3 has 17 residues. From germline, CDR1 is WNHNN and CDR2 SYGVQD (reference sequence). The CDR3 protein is CASSATFLGTTNEKLFF. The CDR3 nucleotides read TGCGCCAGCAGTGCTACTTTTCTCGGGACAACGAATGAAAAACTGTTTTTT.

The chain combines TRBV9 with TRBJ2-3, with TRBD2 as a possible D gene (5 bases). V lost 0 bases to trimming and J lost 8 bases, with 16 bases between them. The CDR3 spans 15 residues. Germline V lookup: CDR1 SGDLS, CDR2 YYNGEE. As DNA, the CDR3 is TGTGCCAGCAGCGTAGGGGGATCGGGAACGGGTACGCAGTATTTT. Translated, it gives CASSVGGSGTGTQYF.

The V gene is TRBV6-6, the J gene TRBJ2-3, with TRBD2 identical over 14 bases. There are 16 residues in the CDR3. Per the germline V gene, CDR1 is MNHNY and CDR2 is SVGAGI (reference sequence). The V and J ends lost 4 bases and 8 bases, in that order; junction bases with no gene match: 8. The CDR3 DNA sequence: TGTGCCAGCAGTTCGACTAGCGGGGGGGCACTTGGTACGCAGTATTTT. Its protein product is CASSSTSGGALGTQYF.

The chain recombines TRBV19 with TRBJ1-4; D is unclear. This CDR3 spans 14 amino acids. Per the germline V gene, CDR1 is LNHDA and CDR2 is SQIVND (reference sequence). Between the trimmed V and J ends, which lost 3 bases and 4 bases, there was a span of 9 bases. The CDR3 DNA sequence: TGTGCCAGTAGTATCCGAGCTCTTAATGAAAAACTGTTTTTT. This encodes CASSIRALNEKLFF.

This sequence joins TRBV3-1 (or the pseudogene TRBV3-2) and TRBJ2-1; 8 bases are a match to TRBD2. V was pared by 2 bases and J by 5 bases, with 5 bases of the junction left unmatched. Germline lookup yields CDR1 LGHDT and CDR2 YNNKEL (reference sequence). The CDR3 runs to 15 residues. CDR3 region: CASSQSSGGHNEQFF. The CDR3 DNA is TGTGCCAGCAGCCAATCGAGCGGGGGACACAATGAGCAGTTCTTC.

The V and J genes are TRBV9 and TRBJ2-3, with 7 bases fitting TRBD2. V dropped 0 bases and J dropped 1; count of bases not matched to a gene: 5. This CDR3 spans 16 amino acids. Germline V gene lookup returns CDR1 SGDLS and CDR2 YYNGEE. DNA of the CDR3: TGTGCCAGCAGCGTAGGAAACAGCGGGGGCACAGATACGCAGTATTTT. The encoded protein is CASSVGNSGGTDTQYF.

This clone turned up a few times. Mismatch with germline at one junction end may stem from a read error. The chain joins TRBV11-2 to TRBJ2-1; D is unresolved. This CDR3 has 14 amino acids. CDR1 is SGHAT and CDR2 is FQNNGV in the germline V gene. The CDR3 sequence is CASSLEGGYDEQFF. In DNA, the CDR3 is TGTGCCAGCAGCTTAGAAGGCGGCTACGATGAGCAGTTCTTC.

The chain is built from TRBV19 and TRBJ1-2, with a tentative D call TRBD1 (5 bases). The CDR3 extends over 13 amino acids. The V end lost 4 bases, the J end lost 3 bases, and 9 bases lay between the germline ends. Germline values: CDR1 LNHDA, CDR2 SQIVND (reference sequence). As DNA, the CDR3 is TGTGCCAGTAGTAATACGGGGGACTATGGCTACACCTTC. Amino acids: CASSNTGDYGYTF.

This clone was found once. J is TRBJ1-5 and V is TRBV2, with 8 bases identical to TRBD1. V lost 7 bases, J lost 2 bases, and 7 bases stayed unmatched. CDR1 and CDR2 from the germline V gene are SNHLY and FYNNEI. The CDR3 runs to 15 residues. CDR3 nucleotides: TGTGCCAGCAATTCCGGACAGGGAGGCAATCAGCCCCAGCATTTT. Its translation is CASNSGQGGNQPQHF.

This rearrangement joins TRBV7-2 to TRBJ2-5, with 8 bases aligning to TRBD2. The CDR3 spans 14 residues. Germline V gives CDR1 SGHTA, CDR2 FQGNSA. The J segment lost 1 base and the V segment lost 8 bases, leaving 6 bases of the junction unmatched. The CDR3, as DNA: TGTGCCAGCGGGCTAGCGGGCGTCCAAGAGACCCAGTACTTC. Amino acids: CASGLAGVQETQYF.

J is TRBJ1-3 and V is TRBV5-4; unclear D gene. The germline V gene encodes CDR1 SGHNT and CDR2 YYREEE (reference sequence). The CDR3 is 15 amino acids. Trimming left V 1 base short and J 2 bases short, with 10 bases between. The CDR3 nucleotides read TGTGCCAGCAGCTTGTTCGGACTGGCTGGAAACACCATATATTTT. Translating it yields CASSLFGLAGNTIYF.

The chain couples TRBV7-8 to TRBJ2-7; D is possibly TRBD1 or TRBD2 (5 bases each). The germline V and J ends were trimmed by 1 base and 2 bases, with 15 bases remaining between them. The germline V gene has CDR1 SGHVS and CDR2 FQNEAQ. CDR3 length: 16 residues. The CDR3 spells CASSLGGTYGTYEQYF. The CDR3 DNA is TGTGCCAGCAGCTTAGGAGGGACGTACGGCACCTACGAGCAGTACTTC. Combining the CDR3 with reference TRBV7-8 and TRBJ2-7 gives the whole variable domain GAGVSQSPRYKVAKRGQDVALRCDPISGHVSLFWYQQALGQGPEFLTYFQNEAQLDKSGLPSDRFFAERPEGSVSTLKIQRTQQEDSAVYLCASSLGGTYGTYEQYFGPGTRLTVT.

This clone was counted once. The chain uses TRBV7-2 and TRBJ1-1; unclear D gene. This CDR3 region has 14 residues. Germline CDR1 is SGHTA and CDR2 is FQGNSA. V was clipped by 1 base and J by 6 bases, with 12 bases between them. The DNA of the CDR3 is TGTGCCAGCAGCTTAGATGCCCTCGGGGCTGAAGCTTTCTTT. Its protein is CASSLDALGAEAFF. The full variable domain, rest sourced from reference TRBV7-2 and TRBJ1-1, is GAGVSQSPSNKVTEKGKDVELRCDPISGHTALYWYRQSLGQGLEFLIYFQGNSAPDKSGLPSDRFSAERTGGSVSTLTIQRTQQEDSAVYLCASSLDALGAEAFFGQGTRLTVV.

In DNA form, the CDR3 reads TGTGCCACCGGGGGGGGAAACAATCAGCCCCAGCATTTT. This sequence encodes CATGGGNNQPQHF. The chain uses TRBV10-3 and TRBJ1-5; a possible D gene is TRBD1 (5 bases). Germline-derived CDR1 and CDR2 are ENHRY and SYGVKD. The CDR3 consists of 13 residues. V gave up 10 bases and J gave up 3 bases, with 13 bases separating them.

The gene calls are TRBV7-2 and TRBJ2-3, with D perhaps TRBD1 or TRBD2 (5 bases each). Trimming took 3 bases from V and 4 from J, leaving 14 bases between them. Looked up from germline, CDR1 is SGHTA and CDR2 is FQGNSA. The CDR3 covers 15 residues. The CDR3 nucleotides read TGTGCCAGCAGCTTGGCTGGGGGACCAGCAGATACGCAGTATTTT. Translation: CASSLAGGPADTQYF.

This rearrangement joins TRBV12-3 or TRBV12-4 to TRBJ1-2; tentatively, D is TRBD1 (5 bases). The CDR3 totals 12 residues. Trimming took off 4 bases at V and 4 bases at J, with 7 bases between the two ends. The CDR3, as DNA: TGTGCCAGCAGTTCCGGGACCTATGGCTACACCTTC. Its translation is CASSSGTYGYTF.